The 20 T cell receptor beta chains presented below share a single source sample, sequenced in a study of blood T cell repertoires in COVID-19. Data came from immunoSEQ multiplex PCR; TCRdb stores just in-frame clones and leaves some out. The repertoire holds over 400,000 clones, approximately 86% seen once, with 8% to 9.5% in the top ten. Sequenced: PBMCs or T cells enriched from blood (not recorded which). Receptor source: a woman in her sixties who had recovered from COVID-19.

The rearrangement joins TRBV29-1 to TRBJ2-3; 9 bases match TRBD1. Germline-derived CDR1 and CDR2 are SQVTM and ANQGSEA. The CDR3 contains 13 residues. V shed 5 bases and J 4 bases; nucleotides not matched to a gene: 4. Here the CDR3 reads CSVSGTGSDTQYF. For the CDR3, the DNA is TGCAGCGTTTCTGGGACAGGGTCAGATACGCAGTATTTT.

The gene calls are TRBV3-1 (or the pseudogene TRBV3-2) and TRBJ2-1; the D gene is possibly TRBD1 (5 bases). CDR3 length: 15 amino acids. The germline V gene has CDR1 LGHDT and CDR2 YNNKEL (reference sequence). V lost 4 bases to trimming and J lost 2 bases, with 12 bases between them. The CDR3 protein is CASSRNDRTYNEQFF. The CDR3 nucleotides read TGTGCCAGCAGCCGCAATGACAGAACCTACAATGAGCAGTTCTTC.

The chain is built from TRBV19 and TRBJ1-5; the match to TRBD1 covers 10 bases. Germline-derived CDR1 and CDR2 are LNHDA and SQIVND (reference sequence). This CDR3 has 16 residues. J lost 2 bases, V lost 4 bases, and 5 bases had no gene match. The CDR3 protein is CASSTTGTGGNQPQHF. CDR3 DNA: TGTGCCAGTAGTACCACCGGGACAGGGGGCAATCAGCCCCAGCATTTT. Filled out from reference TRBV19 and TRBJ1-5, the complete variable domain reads DGGITQSPKYLFRKEGQNVTLSCEQNLNHDAMYWYRQDPGQGLRLIYYSQIVNDFQKGDIAEGYSVSREKKESFPLTVTSAQKNPTAFYLCASSTTGTGGNQPQHFGDGTRLSIL.

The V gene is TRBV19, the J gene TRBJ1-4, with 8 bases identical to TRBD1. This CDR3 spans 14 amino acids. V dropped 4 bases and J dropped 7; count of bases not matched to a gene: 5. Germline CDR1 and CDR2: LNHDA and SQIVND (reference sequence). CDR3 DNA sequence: TGTGCCAGTAGTAGGACAGGGCTTTTTGAAAAACTGTTTTTT. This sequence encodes CASSRTGLFEKLFF. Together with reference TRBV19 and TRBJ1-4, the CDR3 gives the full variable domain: DGGITQSPKYLFRKEGQNVTLSCEQNLNHDAMYWYRQDPGQGLRLIYYSQIVNDFQKGDIAEGYSVSREKKESFPLTVTSAQKNPTAFYLCASSRTGLFEKLFFGSGTQLSVL.

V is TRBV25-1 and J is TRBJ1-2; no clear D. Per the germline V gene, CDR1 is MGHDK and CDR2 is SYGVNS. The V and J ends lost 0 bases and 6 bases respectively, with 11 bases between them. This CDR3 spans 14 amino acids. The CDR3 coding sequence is TGTGCCAGCAGTGAATATGGAGGGTATCATGGCTACACCTTC. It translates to CASSEYGGYHGYTF.

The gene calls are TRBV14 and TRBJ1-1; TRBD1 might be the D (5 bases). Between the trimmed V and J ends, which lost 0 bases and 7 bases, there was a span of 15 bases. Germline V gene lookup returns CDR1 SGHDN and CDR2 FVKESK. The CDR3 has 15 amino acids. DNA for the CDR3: TGTGCCAGCAGCCAAGATGGGCCGGGGGAAGGTGAAGCTTTCTTT. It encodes CASSQDGPGEGEAFF.

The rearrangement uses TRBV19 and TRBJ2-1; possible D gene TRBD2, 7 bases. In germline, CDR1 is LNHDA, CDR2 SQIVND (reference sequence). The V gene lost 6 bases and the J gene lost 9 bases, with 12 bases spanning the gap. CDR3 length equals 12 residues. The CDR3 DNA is TGTGCCAGTAGAGGGGGGGGCCTTGAGCAGTTCTTC. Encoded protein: CASRGGGLEQFF.

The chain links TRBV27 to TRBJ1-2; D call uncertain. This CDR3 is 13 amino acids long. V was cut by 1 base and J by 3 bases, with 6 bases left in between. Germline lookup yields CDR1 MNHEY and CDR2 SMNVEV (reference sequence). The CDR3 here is CASSLYSDYGYTF. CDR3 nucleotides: TGTGCCAGCAGTTTATACAGTGACTATGGCTACACCTTC.

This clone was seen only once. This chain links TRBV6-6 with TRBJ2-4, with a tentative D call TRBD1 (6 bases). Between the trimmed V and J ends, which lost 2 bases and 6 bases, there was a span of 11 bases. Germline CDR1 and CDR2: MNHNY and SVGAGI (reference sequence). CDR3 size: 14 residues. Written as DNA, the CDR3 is TGTGCCAGCAGTTACGGGACATGGGGAAACATTCAGTACTTC. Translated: CASSYGTWGNIQYF.

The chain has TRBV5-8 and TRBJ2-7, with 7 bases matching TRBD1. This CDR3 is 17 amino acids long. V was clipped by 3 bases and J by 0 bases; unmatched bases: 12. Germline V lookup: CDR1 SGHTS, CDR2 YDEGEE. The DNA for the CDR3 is TGTGCCAGCAGCTGGGGCGACGCAGGGGGATTCTCCTACGAGCAGTACGTC. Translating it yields CASSWGDAGGFSYEQYV.

The CDR3 coding sequence is TGTGCCAGCGCACGACAGGGGGCCTACGAGCAGTACGTC. Protein product: CASARQGAYEQYV. The chain is built from TRBV6-5 and TRBJ2-7; 9 nucleotides match TRBD1. The CDR3 runs 13 residues. After removal of 8 bases from V and 2 bases from J, the junction contained 4 bases not matched to a gene. Germline values: CDR1 MNHEY, CDR2 SVGAGI.

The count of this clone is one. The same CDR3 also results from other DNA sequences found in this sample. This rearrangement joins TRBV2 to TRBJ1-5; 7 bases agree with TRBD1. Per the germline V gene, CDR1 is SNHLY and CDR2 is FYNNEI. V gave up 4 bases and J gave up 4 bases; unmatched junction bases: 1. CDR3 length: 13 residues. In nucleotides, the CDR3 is TGTGCCAGCAGTGCGACAGGGAATCAGCCCCAGCATTTT. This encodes CASSATGNQPQHF. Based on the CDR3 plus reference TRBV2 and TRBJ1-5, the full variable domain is EPEVTQTPSHQVTQMGQEVILRCVPISNHLYFYWYRQILGQKVEFLVSFYNNEISEKSEIFDDQFSVERPDGSNFTLKIRSTKLEDSAMYFCASSATGNQPQHFGDGTRLSIL.

The CDR3 DNA reads TGTGCCAGCACCTATAGCGGGGGGACCTACAATGAGCAGTTCTTC. Its protein product is CASTYSGGTYNEQFF. The chain couples TRBV7-9 to TRBJ2-1; 10 bases agree with TRBD2. The germline CDR1 and CDR2 sequences are SEHNR and FQNEAQ (reference sequence). The V segment lost 7 bases and the J segment 2 bases; nucleotides outside the gene matches: 5. The CDR3 has 15 residues. The full variable domain, its missing parts supplied by reference TRBV7-9 and TRBJ2-1, is DTGVSQNPRHKITKRGQNVTFRCDPISEHNRLYWYRQTLGQGPEFLTYFQNEAQLEKSRLLSDRFSAERPKGSFSTLEIQRTEQGDSAMYLCASTYSGGTYNEQFFGPGTRLTVL.

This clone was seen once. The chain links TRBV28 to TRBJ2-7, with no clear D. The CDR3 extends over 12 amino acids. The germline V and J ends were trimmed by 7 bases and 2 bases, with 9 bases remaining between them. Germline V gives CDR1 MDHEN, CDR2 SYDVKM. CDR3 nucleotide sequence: TGTGCCAGCACAAGACTGCCCTACGAGCAGTACTTC. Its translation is CASTRLPYEQYF.

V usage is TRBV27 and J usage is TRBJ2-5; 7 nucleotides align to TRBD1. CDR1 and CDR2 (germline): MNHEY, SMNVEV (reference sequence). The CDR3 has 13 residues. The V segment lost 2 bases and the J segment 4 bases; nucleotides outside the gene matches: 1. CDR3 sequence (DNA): TGTGCCAGCAGTTTAAACAGGGGAGAGACCCAGTACTTC. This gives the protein CASSLNRGETQYF.

The CDR3 protein is CASRKEDFSPQHF. CDR3 in DNA: TGCGCCAGCAGAAAGGAGGACTTTTCGCCCCAGCATTTT. The chain uses TRBV5-1 and TRBJ1-5; unclear D gene. The germline V gene has CDR1 SGHRS and CDR2 YFSETQ. CDR3 length: 13 residues. Trimming removed 5 bases from V and 9 bases from J, with 15 bases in between. The complete variable domain, with remaining parts taken from reference TRBV5-1 and TRBJ1-5, reads KAGVTQTPRYLIKTRGQQVTLSCSPISGHRSVSWYQQTPGQGLQFLFEYFSETQRNKGNFPGRFSGRQFSNSRSEMNVSTLELGDSALYLCASRKEDFSPQHFGDGTRLSIL.

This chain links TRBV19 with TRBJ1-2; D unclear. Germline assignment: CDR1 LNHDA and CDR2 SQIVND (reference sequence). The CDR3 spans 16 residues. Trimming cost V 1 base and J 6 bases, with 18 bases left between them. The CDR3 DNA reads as TGTGCCAGTAGTATAGCAGTCGGGGAAAGGGAGCATGGCTACACCTTC. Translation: CASSIAVGEREHGYTF.

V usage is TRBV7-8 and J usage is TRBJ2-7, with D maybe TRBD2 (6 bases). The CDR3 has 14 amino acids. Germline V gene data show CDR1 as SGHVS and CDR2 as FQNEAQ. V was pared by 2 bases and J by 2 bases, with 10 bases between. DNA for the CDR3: TGTGCCAGCAGCTTACAAGCGGGCACCTACGAGCAGTACGTC. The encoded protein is CASSLQAGTYEQYV.

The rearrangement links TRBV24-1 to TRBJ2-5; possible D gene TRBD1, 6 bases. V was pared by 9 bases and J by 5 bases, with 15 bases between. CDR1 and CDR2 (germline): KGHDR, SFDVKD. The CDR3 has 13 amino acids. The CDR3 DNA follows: TGTGCCACCGCCGCCCCAGGGGTTGAGACCCAGTACTTC. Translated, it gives CATAAPGVETQYF.

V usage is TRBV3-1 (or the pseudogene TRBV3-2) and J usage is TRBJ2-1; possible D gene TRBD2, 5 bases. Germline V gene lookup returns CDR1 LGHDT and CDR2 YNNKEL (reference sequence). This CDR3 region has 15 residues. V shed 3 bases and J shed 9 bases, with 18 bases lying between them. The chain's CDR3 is CASSHWTVNVGEQFF. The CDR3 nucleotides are TGTGCCAGCAGCCATTGGACTGTCAATGTCGGTGAGCAGTTCTTC.